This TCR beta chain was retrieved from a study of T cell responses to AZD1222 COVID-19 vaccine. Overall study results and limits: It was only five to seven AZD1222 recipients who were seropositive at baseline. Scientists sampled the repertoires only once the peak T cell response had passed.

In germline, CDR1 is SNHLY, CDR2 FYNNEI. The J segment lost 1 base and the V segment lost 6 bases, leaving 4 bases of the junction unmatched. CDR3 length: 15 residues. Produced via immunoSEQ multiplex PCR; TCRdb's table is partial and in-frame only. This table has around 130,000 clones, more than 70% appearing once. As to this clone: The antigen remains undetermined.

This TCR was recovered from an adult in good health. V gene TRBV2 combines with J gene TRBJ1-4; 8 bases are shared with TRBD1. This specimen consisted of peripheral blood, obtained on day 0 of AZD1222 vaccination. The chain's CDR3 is CASSGQGVTNEKLFF. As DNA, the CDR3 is TGTGCCAGCAGCGGACAGGGCGTAACTAATGAAAAACTGTTTTTT.